The text below deals with one T cell receptor (beta chain). The data derive from a study of T cell changes during pregnancy in multiple sclerosis. The germline V and J ends were trimmed by 3 bases and 3 bases, with 8 bases remaining between them. Germline V gives CDR1 LNHDA, CDR2 SQIVND (reference sequence). The CDR3 extends over 14 amino acids. Libraries were prepared by immunoSEQ multiplex PCR; TCRdb keeps only in-frame clonotypes and omits some of them. The profile shows fewer than 35,000 clones, 85% to 95% of them singletons. The chain carries TRBV19 and TRBJ2-2; D is undetermined. The TCR was taken from a female donor with multiple sclerosis, enrolled in a pregnancy study. The starting material was CD4+ T cells from peripheral blood mononuclear cells, obtained after pregnancy. DNA of the CDR3: TGTGCCAGTAGTATTAACGGAGACACCGGGGAGCTGTTTTTT. Its protein is CASSINGDTGELFF.